One and the same sample provided the 23 T cell receptor beta chains below, sequenced in a study of shared clonotypes between healthy human individuals. Produced via immunoSEQ multiplex PCR; TCRdb's table is partial and in-frame only. The sample lists about 980,000 clones; around 80% were seen once. The sequenced sample consisted of memory CD4+ T cells sorted from blood. The subset is: CD45RA-negative fraction. The source is a man aged 18 to 29 in good health.

This clone was counted between two and nine times. J is TRBJ1-1 and V is TRBV9, with 8 bases aligning to TRBD1. The germline V gene has CDR1 SGDLS and CDR2 YYNGEE. With 3 bases clipped from V and 0 bases from J, the junction kept 1 base outside the gene matches. CDR3 length: 14 amino acids. In DNA, the CDR3 is TGTGCCAGCAGCGCCAGGGGGCTGAACACTGAAGCTTTCTTT. This translates into CASSARGLNTEAFF.

CDR3: CSASVVPEQYF. In nucleotides, the CDR3 is TGCAGTGCTAGCGTCGTTCCTGAGCAGTACTTC. This chain connects TRBV20-1 to TRBJ2-7; D unclear. Looked up from germline, CDR1 is DFQATT and CDR2 is SNEGSKA (reference sequence). V was clipped by 3 bases and J by 7 bases, with 10 bases between them. The CDR3 consists of 11 residues.

This chain uses TRBV29-1 with TRBJ2-3; 7 positions match TRBD1. The germline CDR1 and CDR2 sequences are SQVTM and ANQGSEA. The CDR3 runs 13 residues. Trimming cost V 2 bases and J 4 bases; bases outside gene matches: 3. CDR3 nucleotides: TGCAGCGTTGAAAGGGGGCTGGCAGATACGCAGTATTTT. Translation: CSVERGLADTQYF.

The chain has TRBV6-5 and TRBJ1-6, with unresolved D. CDR1 is MNHEY, CDR2 SVGAGI, per germline. V was cut by 6 bases and J by 8 bases, with 11 bases left in between. CDR3 length: 13 residues. The DNA of the CDR3 is TGTGCCAGCAGGCTCCGGACGGATTCACCCCTCCACTTT. Protein product: CASRLRTDSPLHF.

The rearrangement joins TRBV7-3 to TRBJ1-1; the D is unclear. V lost 3 bases and J lost 6, with 14 bases in between. This CDR3 has 14 amino acids. Germline CDR1 SGHTA, CDR2 FQGTGA. CDR3 nucleotide sequence: TGTGCCAGCAGCTTGGAGGGCGGTCGGGCTGAAGCTTTCTTT. This codes for CASSLEGGRAEAFF.

The CDR3 loop reads CASSSSSGTYEQYF. The CDR3 region has the DNA TGTGCCAGCAGCAGTTCTAGCGGCACCTACGAGCAGTACTTC. The rearrangement links TRBV5-5 to TRBJ2-7; 7 positions agree with TRBD2. The CDR3 extends over 14 amino acids. Unmatched junction bases numbered 6, after V lost 4 bases and J lost 2 bases. Per the germline V gene, CDR1 is SGHKS and CDR2 is YYEKEE (reference sequence).

This clone appeared a few times. The chain employs TRBV18 and TRBJ1-2, with D possibly being TRBD1 (5 bases). The CDR3 has 15 amino acids. Germline CDR1 reads KGHSH; CDR2 reads LQKENI. V dropped 2 bases and J dropped 0 bases, with 10 bases sitting between them. The CDR3 here is CASSPGGGANYGYTF. CDR3 nucleotide sequence: TGTGCCAGCTCACCAGGCGGGGGAGCTAACTATGGCTACACCTTC.

This clone was observed a handful of times. V and J are TRBV28 and TRBJ1-5; D might be TRBD1 (5 bases). Trimming stripped 4 bases from V and 7 bases from J, with 14 bases between. Germline V gives CDR1 MDHEN, CDR2 SYDVKM. This CDR3 has 14 residues. The CDR3 sequence is CASSSPQGRQPQHF. The CDR3 nucleotides are TGTGCCAGCAGTTCCCCCCAGGGAAGGCAGCCCCAGCATTTT.

Comments on this clone: A read error may produce the germline difference seen at one junction end. The chain employs TRBV7-7 and TRBJ2-3; D ambiguous. This CDR3 contains 13 residues. Germline CDR1 and CDR2: SSHAT and FNYEAQ (reference sequence). The chain's CDR3 is CASSSQPGDTQYF. Written as DNA, the CDR3 is TGTGCTAGCAGCTCCCAACCTGGAGATACGCAGTATTTT.

The chain uses TRBV28 and TRBJ1-5; the match to TRBD1 covers 8 bases. From germline, CDR1 is MDHEN and CDR2 SYDVKM. V lost 5 bases, J lost 2 bases, and 5 bases stayed unmatched. The CDR3 loop spans 15 amino acids. The CDR3 coding sequence is TGTGCCAGCAGTCAGACAGGGGCGGGCAATCAGCCCCAGCATTTT. This sequence encodes CASSQTGAGNQPQHF.

The genes are TRBV7-2 and TRBJ1-1; a possible D gene is TRBD1 (6 bases). With 2 bases removed from V and 1 base from J, the gap between germline ends came to 14 bases. This CDR3 contains 16 residues. Germline V gene lookup returns CDR1 SGHTA and CDR2 FQGNSA. DNA of the CDR3: TGTGCCAGCAGCTTACCCCGGGGGGCAGGGAACACTGAAGCTTTCTTT. Amino acid sequence: CASSLPRGAGNTEAFF.

The gene calls are TRBV5-1 and TRBJ1-2; TRBD1 agrees at 7 bases. The CDR3 runs to 14 residues. CDR1 and CDR2 (germline): SGHRS, YFSETQ. Trimming at V came to 3 bases and at J to 2 bases, leaving 4 bases not matched to a gene. CDR3 nucleotides: TGCGCCAGCAGCTCGCTACAGGGGAACTATGGCTACACCTTC. It yields the protein CASSSLQGNYGYTF.

The rearrangement links TRBV5-1 to TRBJ2-2; D is ambiguous. Trimming cost V 5 bases and J 3 bases, with 5 bases left between them. The CDR3 sequence is 12 residues long. CDR1 is SGHRS and CDR2 is YFSETQ in the germline V gene. The CDR3: CASRYDTGELFF. The CDR3 DNA reads as TGCGCCAGCAGATACGACACCGGGGAGCTGTTTTTT.

The chain couples TRBV4-1 to TRBJ2-7; 9 nucleotides align to TRBD1. The CDR3 contains 15 residues. Germline V gene sequence: CDR1 MGHRA, CDR2 YSYEKL. The junction had 6 bases not matched to a gene; V was cut back by 4 bases and J by 2 bases. CDR3 in amino acids: CASSRPGQGPYEQYF. CDR3 nucleotides: TGCGCCAGCAGCCGCCCGGGACAGGGACCCTACGAGCAGTACTTC.

This chain uses TRBV18 with TRBJ2-7, with a weak D call TRBD2 (6 bases). The CDR3 contains 14 residues. Germline-derived CDR1 and CDR2 are KGHSH and LQKENI. The V and J ends lost 3 bases and 5 bases respectively, with 14 bases between them. The CDR3 DNA reads as TGTGCCAGCTCACCGGGACTGGGGGGAGACGAGCAGTACTTC. Residues: CASSPGLGGDEQYF.

This clone showed up just a few times. This rearrangement joins TRBV5-1 to TRBJ1-1; no firm D call. The length of the CDR3 is 14 residues. Germline V gene lookup returns CDR1 SGHRS and CDR2 YFSETQ. V shed 4 bases and J shed 1 base, with 11 bases lying between them. DNA of the CDR3: TGCGCCAGCAGCCCTTCCCCCACGAACACTGAAGCTTTCTTT. Its translation is CASSPSPTNTEAFF. The full variable domain, with the rest looked up from reference TRBV5-1 and TRBJ1-1, is KAGVTQTPRYLIKTRGQQVTLSCSPISGHRSVSWYQQTPGQGLQFLFEYFSETQRNKGNFPGRFSGRQFSNSRSEMNVSTLELGDSALYLCASSPSPTNTEAFFGQGTRLTVV.

The rearrangement links TRBV15 to TRBJ2-1; TRBD2 agrees at 13 bases. CDR1 and CDR2 from the germline V gene are LNHNV and YYDKDF (reference sequence). The CDR3 has 18 amino acids. V trimming: 2 bases; J trimming: 6 bases; junction bases outside the gene matches: 10. CDR3 sequence (DNA): TGTGCCACCAGCAGACCCTTGGGACTAGCGGGACGCCTCAATGAGCAGTTCTTC. Translated: CATSRPLGLAGRLNEQFF.

This clone was detected a few times. The CDR3 reads CASSHRTGANTEAFF. In nucleotides, the CDR3 is TGTGCCAGCAGCCATAGGACAGGGGCGAACACTGAAGCTTTCTTT. The chain couples TRBV5-8 to TRBJ1-1, with 9 positions matching TRBD1. The trim removed 4 bases at V and 1 base at J, leaving 5 bases unmatched. CDR3 length: 15 amino acids. The germline gives CDR1 SGHTS, CDR2 YDEGEE.

About this clone itself: Mismatch with germline at one junction end may stem from a read error. V usage is TRBV7-7 and J usage is TRBJ2-2, with TRBD1 matching over 7 bases. The CDR3 runs to 16 residues. Germline V CDR1 and CDR2: SSHAT, FNYEAQ (reference sequence). DNA of the CDR3: TGTGCTAGCAGCCCCGGGACAGCTACGAACACCGGGGAGCTGTTTTTT. Protein: CASSPGTATNTGELFF.

A remark on this clone: The sample carries other DNA sequences with the same CDR3. The chain links TRBV7-2 to TRBJ2-7; TRBD1 might be the D (5 bases). V was cut by 4 bases and J by 2 bases, with 12 bases left in between. The germline V gene has CDR1 SGHTA and CDR2 FQGNSA. The CDR3 is made up of 14 amino acids. The CDR3 is CASSSGTGPYEQYF. CDR3 in DNA: TGTGCCAGCAGCTCCGGCACAGGACCCTACGAGCAGTACTTC. Combining the CDR3 with reference TRBV7-2 and TRBJ2-7 gives the whole variable domain GAGVSQSPSNKVTEKGKDVELRCDPISGHTALYWYRQSLGQGLEFLIYFQGNSAPDKSGLPSDRFSAERTGGSVSTLTIQRTQQEDSAVYLCASSSGTGPYEQYFGPGTRLTVT.

The V and J genes are TRBV28 and TRBJ1-2, with TRBD1 identical over 9 bases. The CDR3 runs 15 residues. Germline trimming cut 4 bases from V and 7 bases from J; bases unmatched to any gene: 10. The germline V gene has CDR1 MDHEN and CDR2 SYDVKM. The DNA of the CDR3 is TGTGCCAGCAGTTCCGGGACAGGGAAATACGGTGGCTACACCTTC. Translation gives CASSSGTGKYGGYTF.

The chain couples TRBV5-4 to TRBJ2-1; D could derive from TRBD1 or TRBD2 (7 bases each). The germline V and J ends were trimmed by 0 bases and 9 bases, with 13 bases remaining between them. The CDR3 runs to 14 residues. Germline CDR1 reads SGHNT; CDR2 reads YYREEE (reference sequence). CDR3 DNA sequence: TGTGCCAGCAGCTTGGCGACAGGGAGGGTTGAGCAGTTCTTC. Its translation: CASSLATGRVEQFF.

This sequence joins TRBV7-3 and TRBJ2-1, with 14 bases that match TRBD2. The CDR3 runs 15 residues. The V gene end was trimmed by 5 bases and the J gene end by 7 bases; junction bases not matched to a gene: 4. CDR1 SGHTA and CDR2 FQGTGA come from the germline V gene. For the CDR3, the DNA is TGTGCCAGCAGCGGGACTAGCGGGGGCTGGAATGAGCAGTTCTTC. Translation gives CASSGTSGGWNEQFF.